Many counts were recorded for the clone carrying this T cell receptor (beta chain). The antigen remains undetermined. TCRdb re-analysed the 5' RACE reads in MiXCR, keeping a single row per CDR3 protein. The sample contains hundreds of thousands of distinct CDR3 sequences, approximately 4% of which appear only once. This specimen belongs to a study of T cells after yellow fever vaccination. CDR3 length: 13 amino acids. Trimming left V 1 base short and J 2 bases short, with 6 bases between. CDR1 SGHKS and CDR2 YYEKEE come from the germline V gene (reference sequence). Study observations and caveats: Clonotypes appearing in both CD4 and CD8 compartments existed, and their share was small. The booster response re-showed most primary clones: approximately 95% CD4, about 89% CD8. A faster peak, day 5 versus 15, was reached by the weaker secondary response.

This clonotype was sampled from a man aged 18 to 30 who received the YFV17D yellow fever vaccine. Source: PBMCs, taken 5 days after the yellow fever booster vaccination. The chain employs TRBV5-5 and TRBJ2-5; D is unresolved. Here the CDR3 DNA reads TGTGCCAGCAGCTTGATCGGACAAGAGACCCAGTACTTC. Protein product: CASSLIGQETQYF.